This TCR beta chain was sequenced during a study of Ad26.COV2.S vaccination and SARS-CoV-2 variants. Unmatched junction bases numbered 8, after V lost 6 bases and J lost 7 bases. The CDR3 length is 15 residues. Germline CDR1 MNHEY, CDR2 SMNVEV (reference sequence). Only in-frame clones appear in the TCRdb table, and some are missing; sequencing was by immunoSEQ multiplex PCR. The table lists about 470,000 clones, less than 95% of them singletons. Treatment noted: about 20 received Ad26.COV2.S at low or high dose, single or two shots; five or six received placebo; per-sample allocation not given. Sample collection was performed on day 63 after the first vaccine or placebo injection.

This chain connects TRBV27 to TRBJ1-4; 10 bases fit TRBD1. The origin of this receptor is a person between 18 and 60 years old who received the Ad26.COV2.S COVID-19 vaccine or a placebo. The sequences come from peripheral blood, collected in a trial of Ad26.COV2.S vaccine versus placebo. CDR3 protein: CASSSTGGWTEKLFF. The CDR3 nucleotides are TGTGCCAGCAGCTCGACAGGGGGCTGGACTGAAAAACTGTTTTTT.